Listed here are 14 T cell receptor beta chains from one sample, sequenced in a study of tumor-infiltrating lymphocytes in primary liver carcinoma. The authors made TCR beta cDNA from 450 to 600 ng total RNA with a constant-region primer. A slightly modified ARM-PCR protocol with three nested multiplex PCR rounds produced these TCR beta libraries. TRBV1-TRBV30 forward primers paired with a C-beta reverse primer drove the first two PCR rounds, approximately 11 cycles each. TCRdb passed the multiplex PCR reads through MiXCR, listing each CDR3 protein once. The data hold about 59,000 distinct CDR3 sequences, with 70% to 85% observed a single time. Extraction of RNA together with DNA used 20-30 mg of unsorted bulk tissue. What was sequenced was liver tumor tissue from sampling region 2. The subset was: tumor region T2, inferior pole. Receptors were obtained from a man in his forties with primary liver carcinoma and hepatitis B virus infection.

The chain has TRBV12-3 or TRBV12-4 and TRBJ1-2; the D gene is possibly TRBD1 (6 bases). The CDR3 is made up of 16 amino acids. V was shortened by 4 bases and J by 7 bases, with 22 bases between the two germline ends. The CDR3 region is CASSCRTPRGPFGYTF. CDR3 sequence (DNA): TGTGCCAGCAGTTGTCGAACCCCGCGGGGGCCCTTTGGCTACACCTTC.

The chain couples TRBV4-1 to TRBJ2-5; D may be TRBD1 or TRBD2 (5 bases each). The J call may be wrong; the DNA end is better matched by TRBJ2-1. The CDR3 runs to 18 residues. The germline V gene has CDR1 MGHRA and CDR2 YSYEKL. The CDR3 sequence is CASSRRQLAGLYQETQFF. In nucleotides, the CDR3 is TGCGCCAGCAGCCGCCGACAGCTAGCTGGTTTGTACCAAGAGACCCAGTTCTTC.

The gene calls are TRBV29-1 and TRBJ2-1, with D perhaps being TRBD1 or TRBD2 (5 bases each). CDR1 and CDR2 from the germline V gene are SQVTM and ANQGSEA. CDR3 length: 12 amino acids. The V end was cut by 7 bases, the J end by 7 bases, with 14 bases between. The CDR3 DNA is TGCAGCGCTCACCCAGAGGGGAATGAGCAGTTCTTC. Translating it yields CSAHPEGNEQFF.

Concerning this clonotype: The missing conserved phenylalanine or tryptophan at the end of this CDR3 makes a read error likely. The chain recombines TRBV11-3 with TRBJ2-2; 9 bases align to TRBD2. The CDR3 is 16 residues long. Unmatched junction bases numbered 8, after V lost 4 bases and J lost 5 bases. CDR1 is SGHNT and CDR2 is YENEEA in the germline V gene. The CDR3 loop is CASSSGLARRTGELFY. CDR3 DNA sequence: TGTGCCAGCAGCTCAGGACTAGCGCGACGGACCGGGGAGCTGTTTTAT.

Turning to this clonotype: The conserved final phenylalanine or tryptophan is absent from the CDR3, which likely points to a read error. No DNA is shown, since the ends of the CDR3 on it are uncertain; the CDR3 is the one TCRdb lists. The CDR3 reads CVSSLDRLAMRFS. V usage is TRBV11-2 and J usage is TRBJ2-1; the D call TRBD2 from the table was never checked on the DNA. The germline V gene encodes CDR1 SGHAT and CDR2 FQNNGV. The CDR3 sequence runs 13 residues, both termini included.

As to this clonotype: This may stem from a read error, because a much larger clone lies one nucleotide away. The DNA of the CDR3 is TGTGCCAACAACTTAGATCCTAACACTGAAGCTTTCTTT. Amino acid sequence: CANNLDPNTEAFF. This chain uses TRBV11-2 with TRBJ1-1; D is uncertain. The CDR3 consists of 13 residues. Germline CDR1 and CDR2: SGHAT and FQNNGV. The V gene lost 10 bases and the J gene lost 2 bases, with 14 bases spanning the gap.

As for this clonotype: A junction end diverges from the germline sequence, so it may reflect a read error. The rearrangement links TRBV4-3 to TRBJ2-7, with 12 bases identical to TRBD2. This CDR3 has 15 residues. Germline-derived CDR1 and CDR2 are LGHNA and YSLEER. CDR3 residues: CASSQGLAGLYELYF. The CDR3 DNA reads TGCGCCAGTAGTCAAGGACTAGCGGGGTTATACGAGCTGTACTTC.

This clonotype occurred a few times. CDR3 sequence reads: CASNSPGQGPDTQYF. CDR3 nucleotide sequence: TGTGCCAGCAACTCACCAGGACAGGGCCCAGATACGCAGTATTTT. This chain connects TRBV21-1 to TRBJ2-3; the table calls TRBD1, which could not be checked here. TRBV21-1 is reported as a pseudogene. CDR3 length equals 15 residues.

The chain employs TRBV13 and TRBJ2-2; possibly TRBD2 for D (5 bases). The V and J ends lost 4 bases and 6 bases respectively, with 24 bases between them. This CDR3 has 18 residues. The germline CDR1 and CDR2 sequences are PRHDT and FYEKMQ (reference sequence). In DNA, the CDR3 is TGTGCCAGCAGCTCAAGCAGTGAGACGGTGGGAGACGCCGGGGAGCTGTTTTTT. As protein: CASSSSSETVGDAGELFF.

This clonotype was seen once. One base away lies a much larger clone, so this may be a sequencing read error. This chain connects TRBV11-2 to TRBJ2-7, with D perhaps TRBD2 (5 bases). CDR3 size: 12 residues. In germline, CDR1 is SGHAT, CDR2 FQNNGV. DNA of the CDR3: TGTGTCAGCAGTCCCGGGGACTACGAGCAGTACTTC. Protein sequence: CVSSPGDYEQYF.

This clonotype occurred once. The J gene is TRBJ1-2, the V gene TRBV4-1; D remains ambiguous. The germline V and J ends were trimmed by 0 bases and 4 bases, with 27 bases remaining between them. The germline gives CDR1 MGHRA, CDR2 YSYEKL. The CDR3 is 20 amino acids. The CDR3: CASSQEGYPPAAQSTYGYTF. In nucleotides, the CDR3 is TGCGCCAGCAGCCAAGAGGGGTACCCCCCCGCTGCCCAATCTACCTATGGCTACACCTTC.

As for this clonotype: Compared with germline, one end of the junction differs, possibly owing to a read error. This chain joins TRBV15 and TRBJ2-2; unclear D gene. Looked up from germline, CDR1 is LNHNV and CDR2 is YYDKDF (reference sequence). This CDR3 region has 14 residues. The CDR3 coding sequence is TGTGCCACCGGCAGAGTTGGGAACTCCGGGGAGCTGTTTTTT. This codes for CATGRVGNSGELFF.

Concerning this clonotype: A much larger clone differs from this one at a single base, so this may be a read error. V is TRBV28 and J is TRBJ1-6, with D possibly matching TRBD1 (6 bases). This CDR3 region has 14 residues. The germline gives CDR1 MDHEN, CDR2 SYDVKM. Here the CDR3 DNA reads TGTGACAGCAGCCCAACAGGGTATAATTCACCCCTCCACTTT. It specifies CDSSPTGYNSPLHF.

As for this clonotype: The CDR3 ends on some other residue instead of the conserved phenylalanine or tryptophan, so this is likely a read error. This rearrangement joins TRBV6-6 to TRBJ2-7; 9 bases align to TRBD1. V was pared by 1 base and J by 2 bases, with 3 bases of the junction left unmatched. Looked up from germline, CDR1 is MNHNY and CDR2 is SVGAGI (reference sequence). CDR3 length: 15 amino acids. The CDR3: CASSYLRDRAYEQYY. DNA for the CDR3: TGTGCCAGCAGTTACTTACGGGACAGGGCCTACGAGCAGTACTAC.